These T cell receptor beta chains were read from a single sample in a study of CD8+ T cells in alopecia areata. Assay used: immunoSEQ multiplex PCR; TCRdb lists only in-frame clones, some missing. Here the sample spans 110,000 to 150,000 clones, about three fifths being singletons. Specimen: CD8+ T cells sorted from blood. These receptors all come from a human donor in good health. Each CDR3 is given with its conserved first and last residue. D genes are given only for firm matches. A clone size is listed for some rows: how often the clone was seen (once, few, many), or a class if it is expanded.

D gene: TRBD1; V gene: TRBV29-1; J gene: TRBJ1-1; clone size: -; CDR3 protein: CSVEGGQLLEAFF; CDR3 DNA: TGCAGCGTTGAAGGGGGACAGCTCCTTGAAGCTTTCTTT
D gene: TRBD1; V gene: TRBV27; J gene: TRBJ2-7; clone size: -; CDR3 protein: CASRTGGIAYEQYF; CDR3 DNA: TGTGCCAGCCGGACAGGGGGGATTGCCTACGAGCAGTACTTC
D gene: -; V gene: TRBV9; J gene: TRBJ1-2; clone size: -; CDR3 protein: CASSSGTENYGYTF; CDR3 DNA: TGTGCCAGCAGCTCTGGGACGGAAAACTATGGCTACACCTTC
D gene: TRBD1; V gene: TRBV29-1; J gene: TRBJ1-1; clone size: few; CDR3 protein: CSVELRGHGGGHTEAFF; CDR3 DNA: TGCAGCGTTGAGTTACGAGGACACGGAGGGGGCCACACTGAAGCTTTCTTT
D gene: TRBD1; V gene: TRBV29-1; J gene: TRBJ2-3; clone size: -; CDR3 protein: CSQGASGTDTQYF; CDR3 DNA: TGCAGCCAGGGGGCCTCCGGCACAGATACGCAGTATTTT
D gene: TRBD1; V gene: TRBV5-6; J gene: TRBJ1-2; clone size: -; CDR3 protein: CASSLELAGGFYGYTF; CDR3 DNA: TGTGCCAGCAGCTTGGAGTTGGCAGGGGGCTTCTATGGCTACACCTTC
D gene: TRBD2; V gene: TRBV2; J gene: TRBJ2-3; clone size: -; CDR3 protein: CASTLLAGRREYF; CDR3 DNA: TGTGCCAGCACCTTACTAGCGGGAAGACGGGAGTATTTT
D gene: -; V gene: TRBV23-1; J gene: TRBJ1-4; clone size: few; CDR3 protein: CASSQRDRKNEKLFF; CDR3 DNA: TGCGCCAGCAGCCAGAGAGACAGGAAGAATGAAAAACTGTTTTTT
D gene: -; V gene: TRBV27; J gene: TRBJ1-1; clone size: -; CDR3 protein: CASRTGVTEAFF; CDR3 DNA: TGTGCCAGCAGAACAGGCGTAACTGAAGCTTTCTTT
D gene: -; V gene: TRBV4-1; J gene: TRBJ1-1; clone size: -; CDR3 protein: CASSPTGTEAFF; CDR3 DNA: TGCGCCAGCAGCCCAACCGGGACTGAAGCTTTCTTT
D gene: -; V gene: TRBV4-1; J gene: TRBJ2-1; clone size: -; CDR3 protein: CASSQDRGSEQFF; CDR3 DNA: TGCGCCAGCAGCCAAGATCGTGGTAGTGAGCAGTTCTTC
D gene: TRBD1; V gene: TRBV2; J gene: TRBJ2-1; clone size: -; CDR3 protein: CASSVPDRDYNEQFF; CDR3 DNA: TGTGCCAGCAGTGTTCCGGACAGGGACTACAATGAGCAGTTCTTC
D gene: -; V gene: TRBV4-1; J gene: TRBJ1-4; clone size: few; CDR3 protein: CASSQARREKLFF; CDR3 DNA: TGCGCCAGCAGCCAAGCCCGGCGTGAAAAACTGTTTTTT
D gene: TRBD1; V gene: TRBV4-2; J gene: TRBJ2-3; clone size: once; CDR3 protein: CASRTGTGSLTDTQYF; CDR3 DNA: TGTGCCAGCAGGACCGGGACAGGATCTTTAACAGATACGCAGTATTTT
D gene: -; V gene: TRBV29-1; J gene: TRBJ1-3; clone size: -; CDR3 protein: CSAGTVGNTIYF; CDR3 DNA: TGCAGCGCTGGGACGGTCGGAAACACCATATATTTT
D gene: TRBD2; V gene: TRBV4-2; J gene: TRBJ2-5; clone size: -; CDR3 protein: CASSQEGRGAGEETQYF; CDR3 DNA: TGTGCCAGCAGCCAAGAAGGACGCGGGGCGGGAGAAGAGACCCAGTACTTC
D gene: -; V gene: TRBV2; J gene: TRBJ2-3; clone size: few; CDR3 protein: CASVRLVLTDTQYF; CDR3 DNA: TGTGCCAGCGTGAGACTAGTCCTCACAGATACGCAGTATTTT
D gene: TRBD2; V gene: TRBV4-1; J gene: TRBJ2-7; clone size: -; CDR3 protein: CASSQVAGTRSYEQYF; CDR3 DNA: TGCGCCAGCAGCCAAGTAGCGGGAACACGCTCCTACGAGCAGTACTTC
D gene: -; V gene: TRBV5-6; J gene: TRBJ2-1; clone size: -; CDR3 protein: CASSLDGGSVDEQFF; CDR3 DNA: TGTGCCAGCAGCTTAGATGGTGGTAGCGTCGATGAGCAGTTCTTC
D gene: -; V gene: TRBV7-9; J gene: TRBJ2-7; clone size: -; CDR3 protein: CASSPWDGYEQYF; CDR3 DNA: TGTGCCAGCAGCCCATGGGACGGCTACGAGCAGTACTTC
D gene: TRBD2; V gene: TRBV5-1; J gene: TRBJ2-1; clone size: once; CDR3 protein: CASSLPRGGARNEQFF; CDR3 DNA: TGCGCCAGCAGCTTACCCCGGGGGGGGGCAAGGAATGAGCAGTTCTTC
D gene: TRBD2; V gene: TRBV29-1; J gene: TRBJ2-1; clone size: -; CDR3 protein: CSVEVRSGRAQYNEQFF; CDR3 DNA: TGCAGCGTTGAAGTTCGAAGCGGGAGAGCCCAATACAATGAGCAGTTCTTC
D gene: -; V gene: TRBV19; J gene: TRBJ1-1; clone size: -; CDR3 protein: CAIYADTEAFF; CDR3 DNA: TGTGCCATCTATGCGGACACTGAAGCTTTCTTT
D gene: -; V gene: TRBV5-6; J gene: TRBJ2-7; clone size: few; CDR3 protein: CASSPGDYEQYF; CDR3 DNA: TGTGCCAGCAGCCCGGGGGACTACGAGCAGTACTTC
D gene: -; V gene: TRBV20-1; J gene: TRBJ1-1; clone size: -; CDR3 protein: CSARVGAEAFF; CDR3 DNA: TGCAGTGCTAGAGTAGGGGCTGAAGCTTTCTTT
D gene: TRBD1; V gene: TRBV13; J gene: TRBJ1-1; clone size: -; CDR3 protein: CASSSSRQGVSEAFF; CDR3 DNA: TGTGCCAGCAGTTCGTCTAGACAGGGGGTCTCTGAAGCTTTCTTT
D gene: TRBD2; V gene: TRBV7-9; J gene: TRBJ2-7; clone size: -; CDR3 protein: CASSPTQGLAAYEQYF; CDR3 DNA: TGTGCCAGCAGCCCAACCCAGGGACTAGCGGCCTACGAGCAGTACTTC
D gene: -; V gene: TRBV29-1; J gene: TRBJ2-2; clone size: few; CDR3 protein: CSVGNGGTGELFF; CDR3 DNA: TGCAGCGTGGGGAACGGAGGCACCGGGGAGCTGTTTTTT
D gene: TRBD1; V gene: TRBV10-3; J gene: TRBJ2-6; clone size: -; CDR3 protein: CAIGGTGGFGANVLTF; CDR3 DNA: TGTGCCATCGGGGGAACAGGGGGCTTTGGGGCCAACGTCCTGACTTTC
D gene: TRBD1; V gene: TRBV5-1; J gene: TRBJ1-4; clone size: once; CDR3 protein: CASAIGGQANEKLFF; CDR3 DNA: TGCGCCAGCGCCATCGGGGGACAGGCCAATGAAAAACTGTTTTTT
D gene: -; V gene: TRBV11-2; J gene: TRBJ2-3; clone size: -; CDR3 protein: CASSAGEGADTQYF; CDR3 DNA: TGTGCCAGCAGCGCCGGGGAAGGGGCAGATACGCAGTATTTT
D gene: -; V gene: TRBV19; J gene: TRBJ2-1; clone size: -; CDR3 protein: CASSIEGGEQFF; CDR3 DNA: TGTGCCAGTAGTATTGAGGGAGGTGAGCAGTTCTTC
D gene: -; V gene: TRBV7-9; J gene: TRBJ1-2; clone size: -; CDR3 protein: CASSLVAGTYGYTF; CDR3 DNA: TGTGCCAGCAGCTTAGTGGCGGGGACCTATGGCTACACCTTC
D gene: -; V gene: TRBV7-9; J gene: TRBJ2-5; clone size: -; CDR3 protein: CASSLGAEETQYF; CDR3 DNA: TGTGCCAGCAGCTTGGGCGCAGAAGAGACCCAGTACTTC
D gene: TRBD1; V gene: TRBV7-2; J gene: TRBJ2-1; clone size: -; CDR3 protein: CASSLGPWDRGDEQFF; CDR3 DNA: TGTGCCAGCAGCTTAGGCCCTTGGGACAGGGGGGATGAGCAGTTCTTC
D gene: TRBD1; V gene: TRBV4-2; J gene: TRBJ1-1; clone size: -; CDR3 protein: CASSQRQGLNTEAFF; CDR3 DNA: TGTGCCAGCAGCCAACGACAGGGGTTGAACACTGAAGCTTTCTTT
D gene: -; V gene: TRBV7-9; J gene: TRBJ1-1; clone size: -; CDR3 protein: CASGEGDTEAFF; CDR3 DNA: TGTGCCTCAGGAGAGGGAGACACTGAAGCTTTCTTT
D gene: -; V gene: TRBV27; J gene: TRBJ2-7; clone size: -; CDR3 protein: CASSLAGPPYEQYF; CDR3 DNA: TGTGCCAGCAGTTTAGCGGGACCCCCCTACGAGCAGTACTTC
D gene: TRBD2; V gene: TRBV5-6; J gene: TRBJ2-3; clone size: -; CDR3 protein: CASSLVLAGESDTQYF; CDR3 DNA: TGTGCCAGCAGCTTGGTCCTAGCGGGAGAATCAGATACGCAGTATTTT
D gene: -; V gene: TRBV29-1; J gene: TRBJ1-2; clone size: -; CDR3 protein: CSVETRSHGYTF; CDR3 DNA: TGCAGCGTTGAAACTCGCAGTCATGGCTACACCTTC
D gene: TRBD2; V gene: TRBV4-1; J gene: TRBJ2-1; clone size: -; CDR3 protein: CASSQEGSRGGNEQFF; CDR3 DNA: TGTGCCAGCAGCCAAGAAGGGTCGCGGGGGGGCAATGAGCAGTTCTTC
D gene: -; V gene: TRBV29-1; J gene: TRBJ2-1; clone size: -; CDR3 protein: CSVRAGPYNEQFF; CDR3 DNA: TGCAGCGTTAGGGCGGGGCCCTACAATGAGCAGTTCTTC
D gene: -; V gene: TRBV7-9; J gene: TRBJ2-3; clone size: -; CDR3 protein: CASSLPGTQYF; CDR3 DNA: TGTGCCAGCAGCTTACCGGGAACGCAGTATTTT
D gene: TRBD2; V gene: TRBV11-2; J gene: TRBJ2-3; clone size: few; CDR3 protein: CASSFRGIPASGSSDTQYF; CDR3 DNA: TGTGCCAGCAGCTTCCGAGGGATTCCGGCTAGCGGGAGTTCGGATACGCAGTATTTT
D gene: TRBD2; V gene: TRBV4-1; J gene: TRBJ2-7; clone size: -; CDR3 protein: CASSPASGRDEQYF; CDR3 DNA: TGCGCCAGCAGCCCGGCTAGCGGGAGGGACGAGCAGTACTTC
D gene: TRBD1; V gene: TRBV29-1; J gene: TRBJ2-3; clone size: -; CDR3 protein: CSAYFSQGPEHHSTDTQYF; CDR3 DNA: TGCAGCGCGTACTTCTCACAGGGGCCGGAACATCATAGCACAGATACGCAGTATTTT